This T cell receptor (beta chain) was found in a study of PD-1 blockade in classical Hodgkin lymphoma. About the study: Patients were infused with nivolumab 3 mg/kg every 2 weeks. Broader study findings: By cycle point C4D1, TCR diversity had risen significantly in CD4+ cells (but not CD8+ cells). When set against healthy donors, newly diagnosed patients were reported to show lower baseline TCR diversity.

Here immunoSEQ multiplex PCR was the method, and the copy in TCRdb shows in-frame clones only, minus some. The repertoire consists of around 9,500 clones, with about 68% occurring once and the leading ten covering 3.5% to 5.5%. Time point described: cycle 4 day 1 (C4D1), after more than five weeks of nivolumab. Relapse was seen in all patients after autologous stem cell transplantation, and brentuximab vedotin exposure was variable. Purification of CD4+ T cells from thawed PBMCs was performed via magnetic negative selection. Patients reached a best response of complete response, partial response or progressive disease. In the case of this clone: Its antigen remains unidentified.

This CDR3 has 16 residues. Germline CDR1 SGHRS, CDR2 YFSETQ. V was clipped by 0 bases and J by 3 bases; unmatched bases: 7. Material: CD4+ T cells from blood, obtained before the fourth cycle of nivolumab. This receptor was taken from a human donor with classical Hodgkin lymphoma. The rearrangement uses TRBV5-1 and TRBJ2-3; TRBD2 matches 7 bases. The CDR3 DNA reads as TGCGCCAGCAGCTTGGCACCGGGGAGGGGTACAGATACGCAGTATTTT. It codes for CASSLAPGRGTDTQYF.